The clone carrying this T cell receptor beta chain was detected only a few times. This sample was taken from a study of cytomegalovirus exposure and HLA in healthy donors. Use of 60 Vbeta and 13 Jbeta primers characterized the PCR. Assay used: immunoSEQ multiplex PCR; TCRdb lists only in-frame clones, some missing. The repertoire holds about 98,000 clones, with 75% to 85% as singletons. V was pared by 5 bases and J by 6 bases, with 19 bases between. CDR3 length: 16 residues. Per the germline V gene, CDR1 is SEHNR and CDR2 is FQNEAQ (reference sequence). The source material was PBMCs. The V and J genes are TRBV7-9 and TRBJ1-4; D is undetermined. The TCR sequence derives from a man aged 18 to 29 in good health and CMV-seropositive. The CDR3 protein is CASSPGGGKIYEKLFF. The CDR3 DNA follows: TGTGCCAGCAGCCCCGGAGGAGGAAAAATATATGAAAAACTGTTTTTT.